This TCR beta chain appears in the sequencing data of a study of blood T cell repertoires in COVID-19. The method was immunoSEQ multiplex PCR; TCRdb's version includes in-frame clones alone and lacks a portion of them. The table includes roughly 330,000 clones, more than 75% detected once. Residents of about two dozen US areas, aged about 18 to 89 years, made up the participants. Cohort assignment relied on participant-reported clinical history. The CDR3 length is 16 residues. The germline CDR1 and CDR2 sequences are SGHDN and FVKESK. Trimming removed 0 bases at V and 12 bases at J, with 21 bases between. This clone was seen a few times.

The clonotype originates from a woman aged 18-29 years who had recovered from COVID-19. The chain joins TRBV14 to TRBJ2-1; D is perhaps TRBD2 (5 bases). The sequenced sample was PBMCs or T cells enriched from blood (not recorded which). Here the CDR3 reads CASSQERADYRLGQFF. DNA of the CDR3: TGTGCCAGCAGCCAAGAGCGGGCGGATTACCGTTTAGGGCAGTTCTTC. Full variable domain (remainder filled in from reference TRBV14 and TRBJ2-1): EAGVTQFPSHSVIEKGQTVTLRCDPISGHDNLYWYRRVMGKEIKFLLHFVKESKQDESGMPNNRFLAERTGGTYSTLKVQPAELEDSGVYFCASSQERADYRLGQFFGPGTRLTVL.